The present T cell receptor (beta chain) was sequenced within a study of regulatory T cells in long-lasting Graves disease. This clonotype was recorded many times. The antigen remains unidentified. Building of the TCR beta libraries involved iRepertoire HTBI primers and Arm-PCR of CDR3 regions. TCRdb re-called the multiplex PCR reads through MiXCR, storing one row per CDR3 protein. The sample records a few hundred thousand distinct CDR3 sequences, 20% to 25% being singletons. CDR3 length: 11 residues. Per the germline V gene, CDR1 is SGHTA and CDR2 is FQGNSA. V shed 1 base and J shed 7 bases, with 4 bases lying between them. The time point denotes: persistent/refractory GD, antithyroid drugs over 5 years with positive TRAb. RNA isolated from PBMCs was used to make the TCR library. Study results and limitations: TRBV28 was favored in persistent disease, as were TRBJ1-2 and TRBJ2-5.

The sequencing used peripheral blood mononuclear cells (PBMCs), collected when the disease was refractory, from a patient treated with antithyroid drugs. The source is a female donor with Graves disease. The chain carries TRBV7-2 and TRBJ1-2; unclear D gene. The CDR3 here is CASSLGFGYTF. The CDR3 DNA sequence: TGTGCCAGCAGCTTAGGTTTTGGCTACACCTTC.